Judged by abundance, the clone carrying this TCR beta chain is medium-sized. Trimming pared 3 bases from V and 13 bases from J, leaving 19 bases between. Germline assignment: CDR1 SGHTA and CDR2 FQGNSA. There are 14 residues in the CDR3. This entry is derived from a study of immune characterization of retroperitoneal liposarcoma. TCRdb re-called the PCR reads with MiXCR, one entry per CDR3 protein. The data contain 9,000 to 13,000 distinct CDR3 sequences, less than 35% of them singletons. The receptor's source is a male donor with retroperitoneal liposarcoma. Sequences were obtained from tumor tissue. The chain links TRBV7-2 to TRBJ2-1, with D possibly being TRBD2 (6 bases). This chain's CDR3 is CASSFGQPGETQFF. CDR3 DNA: TGTGCCAGCAGCTTTGGGCAGCCGGGGGAGACCCAGTTCTTC.